This TCR beta chain was captured by sequencing in a study of CD8 T cells in ankylosing spondylitis. Study observations and caveats: Blood from ankylosing spondylitis patients appeared to carry a characteristic roughly 8-variant TCR beta motif. Disease-linked clones displayed a CD8+ phenotype and appeared relatively rarely in peripheral blood. Clones linked to disease were reported to show significant enrichment in matched ankylosing spondylitis synovial fluid.

This clonotype has ten or more counts. What it binds is not known. Quantitative molecular-barcoded 5'-RACE generated the TCR beta libraries. TCRdb processed the 5' RACE reads anew with MiXCR; each CDR3 protein has one entry. The sample lists 180,000 or so distinct CDR3 sequences, roughly 12% occurring once. V was shortened by 6 bases and J by 0 bases, with 6 bases between the two germline ends. This CDR3 contains 13 residues. This TCR derives from a male donor with ankylosing spondylitis or in good health (not recorded which). The chain links TRBV12-3 or TRBV12-4 to TRBJ1-5; a weak D match, TRBD1 (5 bases). The sequencing sample was made of blood, either unsorted or a sorted T cell fraction (not recorded which). The CDR3 loop is CASRQGSNQPQHF. Written as DNA, the CDR3 is TGTGCCAGCAGGCAGGGTAGCAATCAGCCCCAGCATTTT.